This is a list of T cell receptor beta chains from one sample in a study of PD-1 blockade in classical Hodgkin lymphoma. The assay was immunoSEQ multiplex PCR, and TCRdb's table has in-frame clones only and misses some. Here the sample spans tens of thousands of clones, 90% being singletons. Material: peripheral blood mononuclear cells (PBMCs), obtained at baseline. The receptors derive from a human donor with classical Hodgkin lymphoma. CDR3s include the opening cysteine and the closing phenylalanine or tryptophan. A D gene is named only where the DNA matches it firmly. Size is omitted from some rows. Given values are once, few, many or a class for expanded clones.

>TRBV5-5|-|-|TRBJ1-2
CASSLVVSPYGYTF
TGTGCCAGCAGCTTGGTGGTCAGCCCCTATGGCTACACCTTC
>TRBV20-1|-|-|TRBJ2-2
CSAREDGELFF
TGCAGTGCTAGGGAGGACGGGGAGCTGTTTTTT
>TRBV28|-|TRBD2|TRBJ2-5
CASSFGRGWQETQYF
TGTGCCAGCAGTTTTGGGAGGGGTTGGCAAGAGACCCAGTACTTC
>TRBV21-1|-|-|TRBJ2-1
CASRRLAQDNEQFF
TGTGCCAGCAGACGACTAGCGCAAGACAATGAGCAGTTCTTC
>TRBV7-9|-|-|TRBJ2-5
CASSLVPGSGETQYF
TGTGCCAGCAGCTTAGTGCCAGGGTCGGGAGAGACCCAGTACTTC
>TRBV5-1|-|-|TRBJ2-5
CASSFQETQYF
TGCGCCAGCAGCTTTCAAGAGACCCAGTACTTC
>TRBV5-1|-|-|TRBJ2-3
CASSYRDRSTDTQYF
TGCGCCAGCAGCTACCGGGACCGCAGCACAGATACGCAGTATTTT
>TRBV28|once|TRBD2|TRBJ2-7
CATGGGLYEQYF
TGTGCTACGGGGGGAGGGCTTTACGAGCAGTACTTC
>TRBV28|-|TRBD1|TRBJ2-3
CASSIQGAIPDTQYF
TGTGCCAGCAGCATCCAGGGGGCGATTCCAGATACGCAGTATTTT
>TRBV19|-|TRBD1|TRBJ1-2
CASRSGQGPGYTF
TGTGCCAGTAGATCGGGACAGGGGCCTGGCTACACCTTC
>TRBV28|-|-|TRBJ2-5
CASSFIPPGPRGETQYF
TGTGCCAGCAGTTTCATACCTCCCGGCCCCAGAGGAGAGACCCAGTACTTC
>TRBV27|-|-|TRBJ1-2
CASKQGNYGYTF
TGTGCCAGTAAGCAGGGCAACTATGGCTACACCTTC
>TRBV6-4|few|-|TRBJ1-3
CASSQSLGGHTIYF
TGTGCCAGCAGTCAATCACTCGGGGGACACACCATATATTTT
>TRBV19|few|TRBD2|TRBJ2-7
CASSSPSGGLSYEQYF
TGTGCCAGTAGTAGTCCTAGCGGGGGCCTCTCCTACGAGCAGTACTTC
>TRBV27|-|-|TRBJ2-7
CASSFPGPYEQYF
TGTGCCAGCAGTTTCCCGGGACCGTACGAGCAGTACTTC
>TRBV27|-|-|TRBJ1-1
CASGGSFNTEAFF
TGTGCCAGCGGAGGCAGCTTCAACACTGAAGCTTTCTTT
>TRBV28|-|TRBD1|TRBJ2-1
CASSHRGWNEQFF
TGTGCCAGCAGCCACAGGGGGTGGAATGAGCAGTTCTTC
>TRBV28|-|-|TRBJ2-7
CASSPMVIYEQYF
TGTGCCAGCAGTCCTATGGTTATATACGAGCAGTACTTC
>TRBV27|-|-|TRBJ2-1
CASSHGWEQQFF
TGTGCCAGCAGTCACGGGTGGGAGCAGCAGTTCTTC
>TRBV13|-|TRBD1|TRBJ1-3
CASSIDRVSGNTIYF
TGTGCCAGCAGCATTGACAGGGTCTCTGGAAACACCATATATTTT
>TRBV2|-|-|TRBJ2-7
CASSDDSYEQYF
TGTGCCAGCAGTGACGACTCCTACGAGCAGTACTTC
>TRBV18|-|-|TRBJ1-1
CASSPINTEAFF
TGTGCCAGCTCACCAATTAACACTGAAGCTTTCTTT
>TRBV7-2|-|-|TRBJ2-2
CASSLALSTSFPGELFF
TGTGCCAGCAGCTTAGCGCTGTCAACTAGTTTTCCCGGGGAGCTGTTTTTT
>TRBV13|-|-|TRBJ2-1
CASSLGARSYNEQFF
TGTGCCAGCAGCTTAGGGGCCCGCTCCTACAATGAGCAGTTCTTC
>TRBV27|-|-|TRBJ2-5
CASSPLGGGSTQYF
TGTGCCAGCAGTCCCCTGGGGGGGGGCTCGACCCAGTACTTC
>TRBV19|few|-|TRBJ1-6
CASSNSDSPLHF
TGTGCCAGTAGTAACAGTGATTCACCCCTCCACTTT
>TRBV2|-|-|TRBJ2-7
CASSESVGLDEQYF
TGTGCCAGCAGTGAGTCTGTAGGGCTCGACGAGCAGTACTTC
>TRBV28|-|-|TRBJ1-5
CASSLRRQGANQPQHF
TGTGCCAGCAGTTTACGGCGGCAGGGCGCAAATCAGCCCCAGCATTTT
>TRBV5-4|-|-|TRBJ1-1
CASSRNSPGATEAFF
TGTGCCAGCAGCCGCAACAGCCCGGGGGCCACTGAAGCTTTCTTT
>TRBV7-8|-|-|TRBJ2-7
CASSLGEGYEQYF
TGTGCCAGCAGCTTAGGTGAGGGCTACGAGCAGTACTTC
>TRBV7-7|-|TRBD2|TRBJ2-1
CASSPPGLGFEQFF
TGTGCTAGCAGCCCCCCGGGACTAGGCTTTGAGCAGTTCTTC
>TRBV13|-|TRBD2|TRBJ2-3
CASSLGREGSSTDTQYF
TGTGCCAGCAGCTTAGGCCGGGAGGGATCTAGCACAGATACGCAGTATTTT
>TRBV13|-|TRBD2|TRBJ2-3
CASSDGLAGGRGTDTQYF
TGTGCCAGCAGCGACGGGCTAGCGGGGGGCCGAGGCACAGATACGCAGTATTTT
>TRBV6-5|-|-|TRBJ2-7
CASSHRDRYEQYF
TGTGCCAGCAGCCACAGAGACCGCTACGAGCAGTACTTC
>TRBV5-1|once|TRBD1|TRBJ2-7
CASSAGTGGSGEQYF
TGCGCCAGCAGCGCGGGGACAGGGGGCTCAGGCGAGCAGTACTTC
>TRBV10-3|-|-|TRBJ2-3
CAISEPSGAKDTQYF
TGTGCCATCAGTGAGCCCTCGGGGGCAAAAGATACGCAGTATTTT
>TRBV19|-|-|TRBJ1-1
CASEQGNTEAFF
TGTGCCAGTGAACAGGGGAACACTGAAGCTTTCTTT
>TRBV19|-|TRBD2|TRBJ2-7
CASSTIWATSGSYEQYF
TGTGCCAGTAGTACTATCTGGGCGACTAGCGGGAGCTACGAGCAGTACTTC
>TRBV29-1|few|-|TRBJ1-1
CSVVSIPGQLAFF
TGCAGCGTTGTCTCGATCCCGGGTCAGCTAGCTTTCTTT
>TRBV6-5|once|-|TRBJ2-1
CASSRLWLENNEQFF
TGTGCCAGCAGCCGTCTGTGGTTAGAAAACAATGAGCAGTTCTTC